The clone carrying this T cell receptor (beta chain) was picked up one time. The sample comes from a study of blood T cell repertoires in COVID-19. The ends lost 2 bases at V and 2 bases at J; junction bases unmatched: 6. Germline loops: CDR1 MNHEY, CDR2 SVGEGT. The CDR3 runs 15 residues. Assay: immunoSEQ multiplex PCR; the TCRdb copy retains only in-frame clones and omits some. The table records roughly 150,000 clones, 75% to 85% of them present only once. The V call is TRBV6-2 or TRBV6-3, the J call TRBJ2-7, with 7 bases aligning to TRBD2. The sequencing sample was made of peripheral blood. This receptor was identified in a woman aged 50 to 65 with acute or convalescent COVID-19. The CDR3 DNA reads as TGTGCCAGCAGTTACACGGGACTACCAACCTACGAGCAGTACTTC. Protein product: CASSYTGLPTYEQYF.